One and the same sample provided the 30 T cell receptor beta chains below, sequenced in a study of blood T cell repertoires in COVID-19. Profiling relied on immunoSEQ multiplex PCR, and the TCRdb table lists in-frame clones only, not all of them. The table has some 110,000 clones, approximately 78% seen once. Sequencing was carried out using peripheral blood. Every receptor here comes from a man between 65 and 80 years old with acute or convalescent COVID-19.

The V call is TRBV6-5, the J call TRBJ2-1; no clear D gene. Per the germline V gene, CDR1 is MNHEY and CDR2 is SVGAGI. There are 13 residues in the CDR3. Trimming removed 2 bases from V and 7 bases from J, with 9 bases in between. In DNA form, the CDR3 reads TGTGCCAGCAGTTACGGAGCTCGGAATGAGCAGTTCTTC. Residues: CASSYGARNEQFF.

This clone was detected a few times. The chain recombines TRBV30 with TRBJ2-7; 8 nucleotides line up with TRBD1. CDR3 size: 16 residues. Per germline, CDR1 GTSNPN and CDR2 SVGIG (reference sequence). V was pared by 5 bases and J by 3 bases, with 15 bases of the junction left unmatched. The CDR3 region is CAWGRSGTGVNYEQYF. Written as DNA, the CDR3 is TGTGCCTGGGGAAGATCCGGGACAGGAGTAAACTACGAGCAGTACTTC. The variable domain in full, completed from reference TRBV30 and TRBJ2-7, reads SQTIHQWPATLVQPVGSPLSLECTVEGTSNPNLYWYRQAAGRGLQLLFYSVGIGQISSEVPQNLSASRPQDRQFILSSKKLLLSDSGFYLCAWGRSGTGVNYEQYFGPGTRLTVT.

The rearrangement links TRBV3-1 (or the pseudogene TRBV3-2) to TRBJ1-2; TRBD1 agrees at 7 bases. Trimming at V came to 8 bases and at J to 2 bases, leaving 11 bases not matched to a gene. This CDR3 region has 15 residues. The germline V gene has CDR1 LGHDT and CDR2 YNNKEL (reference sequence). The CDR3 DNA is TGTGCCAGCGCTCCCACGGCAGGGGGAAACTATGGCTACACCTTC. This sequence encodes CASAPTAGGNYGYTF.

V and J are TRBV25-1 and TRBJ2-1; 11 bases map to TRBD2. V was clipped by 1 base and J by 14 bases; unmatched bases: 10. Germline V lookup: CDR1 MGHDK, CDR2 SYGVNS. The CDR3 is 15 residues long. The CDR3 DNA follows: TGTGCCAGCAGTGAATCCGGGACTAGCGGCACGAAGGAGTTCTTC. This codes for CASSESGTSGTKEFF.

This chain connects TRBV12-3 or TRBV12-4 to TRBJ1-1; no definite D call. The V gene lost 6 bases and the J gene lost 5 bases, with 13 bases spanning the gap. The CDR3 covers 13 residues. The chain's CDR3 is CASRANRETEAFF. The CDR3 DNA is TGTGCCAGCAGAGCAAATCGGGAAACTGAAGCTTTCTTT.

This clone was observed once. The J gene is TRBJ2-1, the V gene TRBV5-1; 11 nucleotides match TRBD2. CDR1 and CDR2 from the germline V gene are SGHRS and YFSETQ. The CDR3 has 18 residues. J was trimmed by 5 bases and V by 0 bases; bases with no gene match: 10. CDR3 in amino acids: CASSLARGLADVNNEQFF. As DNA, the CDR3 is TGCGCCAGCAGCTTGGCCAGGGGACTAGCGGACGTCAACAATGAGCAGTTCTTC. Variable domain in full (rest from reference TRBV5-1 and TRBJ2-1): KAGVTQTPRYLIKTRGQQVTLSCSPISGHRSVSWYQQTPGQGLQFLFEYFSETQRNKGNFPGRFSGRQFSNSRSEMNVSTLELGDSALYLCASSLARGLADVNNEQFFGPGTRLTVL.

V is TRBV28 and J is TRBJ1-2, with D possibly being TRBD1 (6 bases). The V gene lost 7 bases and the J gene lost 4 bases, with 10 bases spanning the gap. CDR1 is MDHEN and CDR2 is SYDVKM in the germline V gene. This CDR3 is built from 12 residues. The CDR3 bases are TGTGCCAGCATGGGGACATCCTATGGCTACACCTTC. As protein: CASMGTSYGYTF.

This clone was counted a few times. The chain is built from TRBV6-5 and TRBJ2-5, with D perhaps TRBD2 (6 bases). The CDR3 covers 13 residues. Trimming left V 6 bases short and J 5 bases short, with 13 bases between. The V gene's germline CDR1 is MNHEY and CDR2 SVGAGI. The CDR3 protein is CASRGGVGETQYF. The CDR3 nucleotides are TGTGCCAGCAGGGGGGGTGTCGGGGAGACCCAGTACTTC.

This chain joins TRBV11-2 and TRBJ2-7; 7 bases fit TRBD2. V lost 3 bases and J lost 0; bases outside the gene matches: 5. Germline CDR1 and CDR2: SGHAT and FQNNGV. The CDR3 sequence is 15 residues long. CDR3 sequence (DNA): TGTGCCAGCAGCTTCCTAGCGGATGTCTCCTACGAGCAGTACTTC. It is translated as CASSFLADVSYEQYF.

This clone has just one count. The chain is built from TRBV6-5 and TRBJ2-7, with TRBD1 matching over 10 bases. V trimming: 6 bases; J trimming: 2 bases; junction bases outside the gene matches: 7. The germline V gene encodes CDR1 MNHEY and CDR2 SVGAGI. The CDR3 is 15 amino acids. The CDR3 DNA follows: TGTGCCAGCAGGCAATACGGGACAGGGGCCTACGAGCAGTACTTC. Translation gives CASRQYGTGAYEQYF.

The V and J genes are TRBV3-1 (or the pseudogene TRBV3-2) and TRBJ1-3; D gene uncertain. There are 16 residues in the CDR3. Germline CDR1 reads LGHDT; CDR2 reads YNNKEL (reference sequence). V lost 2 bases, J lost 0 bases, and 11 bases lay in between. The CDR3 coding sequence is TGTGCCAGCAGCCAAAACCTACAGTTCTCTGGAAACACCATATATTTT. Its protein is CASSQNLQFSGNTIYF.

The V and J genes are TRBV5-1 and TRBJ1-6; TRBD1 matches 10 bases. This CDR3 has 15 residues. Germline assignment: CDR1 SGHRS and CDR2 YFSETQ. The V segment lost 4 bases and the J segment 8 bases; nucleotides outside the gene matches: 6. The DNA for the CDR3 is TGCGCCAGCAGCGTGGACAGGGGGGATTATTCACCCCTCCACTTT. Translated, it gives CASSVDRGDYSPLHF.

V gene TRBV28 combines with J gene TRBJ1-4; possibly TRBD1 for D (5 bases). The CDR3 spans 14 residues. The germline gives CDR1 MDHEN, CDR2 SYDVKM. In DNA, the CDR3 is TGTAGGGGAACAGTCGTCGCAACTAATGAAAAACTGTTTTTT. As protein: CRGTVVATNEKLFF.

This clone was seen a handful of times. The chain recombines TRBV25-1 with TRBJ1-1, with a possible D match to TRBD1 (6 bases). CDR1 and CDR2 (germline): MGHDK, SYGVNS. V dropped 5 bases and J dropped 1 base, with 17 bases sitting between them. This CDR3 has 16 residues. Here the CDR3 reads CASSSFQGTRNTEAFF. CDR3 in DNA: TGTGCCAGCAGTTCCTTTCAGGGGACGCGGAACACTGAAGCTTTCTTT. Combining the CDR3 with reference TRBV25-1 and TRBJ1-1 gives the whole variable domain EADIYQTPRYLVIGTGKKITLECSQTMGHDKMYWYQQDPGMELHLIHYSYGVNSTEKGDLSSESTVSRIRTEHFPLTLESARPSHTSQYLCASSSFQGTRNTEAFFGQGTRLTVV.

The chain carries TRBV5-6 and TRBJ1-3; TRBD1 aligns across 7 bases. Germline V CDR1 and CDR2: SGHDT, YYEEEE. The CDR3 is 16 residues long. V trimming: 0 bases; J trimming: 6 bases; junction bases outside the gene matches: 9. CDR3 in amino acids: CASSLAWDRVKNTIYF. As DNA, the CDR3 is TGTGCCAGCAGCTTGGCGTGGGACAGAGTTAAAAACACCATATATTTT.

This clone was seen ten or more times. The chain employs TRBV28 and TRBJ2-3; TRBD1 aligns across 7 bases. Trimming removed 5 bases from V and 1 base from J; junction bases left unmatched: 6. There are 15 residues in the CDR3. CDR1 and CDR2 from the germline V gene are MDHEN and SYDVKM. The CDR3 DNA reads TGTGCCAGCAGTCAACAGGGGCGTGGCACAGATACGCAGTATTTT. Its protein is CASSQQGRGTDTQYF.

The CDR3 region has the DNA TGTGCCAGCAACCCAAGGGGGGGACAGGGGAACACTGAAGCTTTCTTT. Translating it yields CASNPRGGQGNTEAFF. The chain is built from TRBV2 and TRBJ1-1, with 9 bases that match TRBD1. The CDR3 is 16 residues long. The trim removed 7 bases at V and 1 base at J, leaving 10 bases unmatched. The germline CDR1 and CDR2 sequences are SNHLY and FYNNEI. Looking up the rest from reference TRBV2 and TRBJ1-1 gives the full variable domain: EPEVTQTPSHQVTQMGQEVILRCVPISNHLYFYWYRQILGQKVEFLVSFYNNEISEKSEIFDDQFSVERPDGSNFTLKIRSTKLEDSAMYFCASNPRGGQGNTEAFFGQGTRLTVV.

V is TRBV28 and J is TRBJ1-2; TRBD1 agrees at 8 bases. With 8 bases clipped from V and 3 bases from J, the junction kept 8 bases outside the gene matches. The CDR3 totals 14 residues. Germline assignment: CDR1 MDHEN and CDR2 SYDVKM. The CDR3 loop is CASQRRDRYYGYTF. The CDR3 DNA reads TGTGCCAGCCAACGCCGGGACAGGTACTATGGCTACACCTTC.

The chain couples TRBV2 to TRBJ2-1; 8 nucleotides line up with TRBD1. CDR3 length: 13 residues. Germline V gene sequence: CDR1 SNHLY, CDR2 FYNNEI. V lost 8 bases to trimming and J lost 6 bases; unmatched junction nucleotides: 6. The chain's CDR3 is CASPRDRSNEQFF. The CDR3 bases are TGTGCCAGCCCCCGGGACAGGTCCAATGAGCAGTTCTTC.

The chain carries TRBV19 and TRBJ2-5; a possible D gene is TRBD1 (5 bases). V lost 3 bases and J lost 5, with 10 bases in between. CDR3 size: 13 residues. Germline lookup yields CDR1 LNHDA and CDR2 SQIVND (reference sequence). The CDR3, as DNA: TGTGCCAGTAGTATCAACAGGTTGGAGACCCAGTACTTC. This translates into CASSINRLETQYF.

J is TRBJ1-1 and V is TRBV18; maybe TRBD1 (5 bases). The CDR3 extends over 14 amino acids. CDR1 is KGHSH, CDR2 LQKENI, per germline. V was pared by 2 bases and J by 3 bases, with 10 bases between. CDR3 protein: CASSPGGGDTEAFF. The DNA for the CDR3 is TGTGCCAGCTCACCAGGCGGGGGTGACACTGAAGCTTTCTTT.

The CDR3 bases are TGCAGCGCGGACAATAACTATGGCTACACCTTC. Translating gives CSADNNYGYTF. This chain connects TRBV29-1 to TRBJ1-2, with D perhaps TRBD1 (5 bases). V lost 7 bases and J 1 base, leaving 7 bases between the germline ends. Germline V gene lookup returns CDR1 SQVTM and CDR2 ANQGSEA. There are 11 residues in the CDR3. Full variable domain (rest looked up from reference TRBV29-1 and TRBJ1-2): SAVISQKPSRDICQRGTSLTIQCQVDSQVTMMFWYRQQPGQSLTLIATANQGSEATYESGFVIDKFPISRPNLTFSTLTVSNMSPEDSSIYLCSADNNYGYTFGSGTRLTVV.

This clone was seen only a few times. V usage is TRBV29-1 and J usage is TRBJ2-1; 15 bases fit TRBD2. CDR3 length: 15 residues. Looked up from germline, CDR1 is SQVTM and CDR2 is ANQGSEA. V shed 6 bases, J shed 9 bases, and the junction held 9 bases outside the gene matches. CDR3 DNA: TGCAGCGTCTTCGCACCGGGACTAGCGGGAGGTGAGCAGTTCTTC. Its translation: CSVFAPGLAGGEQFF.

The chain is built from TRBV9 and TRBJ2-3, with D possibly matching TRBD2 (5 bases). The V end lost 0 bases, the J end lost 2 bases, and 10 bases lay between the germline ends. There are 15 residues in the CDR3. CDR1 and CDR2 from the germline V gene are SGDLS and YYNGEE. The CDR3 region has the DNA TGTGCCAGCAGCGTAGACGGGAAAATCACAGATACGCAGTATTTT. Its translation: CASSVDGKITDTQYF.

V usage is TRBV6-5 and J usage is TRBJ2-1, with TRBD1 matching 7 bases. Germline V gene data show CDR1 as MNHEY and CDR2 as SVGAGI. This CDR3 is 13 amino acids long. Trimming cost V 11 bases and J 9 bases; bases outside gene matches: 13. The CDR3 sequence is CAHDREIKGEQFF. The DNA for the CDR3 is TGTGCCCACGACAGGGAGATTAAGGGTGAGCAGTTCTTC.

The V and J genes are TRBV2 and TRBJ1-5, with no clear D. This CDR3 is 14 amino acids long. V was shortened by 10 bases and J by 0 bases, with 13 bases between the two germline ends. CDR1 and CDR2 from the germline V gene are SNHLY and FYNNEI. This CDR3 is CATRTGVSNQPQHF. The CDR3 DNA reads TGTGCCACCCGGACTGGGGTTAGCAATCAGCCCCAGCATTTT.

The chain joins TRBV6-5 to TRBJ1-5; D is perhaps TRBD1 (6 bases). Germline values: CDR1 MNHEY, CDR2 SVGAGI. V dropped 4 bases and J dropped 2 bases, with 12 bases sitting between them. The CDR3 length is 15 residues. As DNA, the CDR3 is TGTGCCAGCAGTTCCGGGGGGCTTGGCAATCAGCCCCAGCATTTT. Residues: CASSSGGLGNQPQHF.

V usage is TRBV5-1 and J usage is TRBJ1-2; 7 nucleotides match TRBD1. The CDR3 covers 14 residues. Per germline, CDR1 SGHRS and CDR2 YFSETQ. V shed 4 bases, J shed 2 bases, and the junction held 5 bases outside the gene matches. CDR3 residues: CASSADRTNYGYTF. The CDR3 bases are TGCGCCAGCAGCGCGGACAGGACGAACTATGGCTACACCTTC. Drawing the rest from reference TRBV5-1 and TRBJ1-2, the complete variable domain is KAGVTQTPRYLIKTRGQQVTLSCSPISGHRSVSWYQQTPGQGLQFLFEYFSETQRNKGNFPGRFSGRQFSNSRSEMNVSTLELGDSALYLCASSADRTNYGYTFGSGTRLTVV.

V usage is TRBV4-1 and J usage is TRBJ1-4; perhaps TRBD1 as D (5 bases). This CDR3 comprises 16 residues. V was cut by 0 bases and J by 1 base, with 9 bases left in between. CDR1 is MGHRA, CDR2 YSYEKL, per germline. The CDR3: CASSQDRGRTNEKLFF. CDR3 coding DNA: TGCGCCAGCAGCCAAGATCGGGGGAGAACTAATGAAAAACTGTTTTTT.

The rearrangement joins TRBV30 to TRBJ2-3; no firm D call. The V gene's germline CDR1 is GTSNPN and CDR2 SVGIG (reference sequence). The CDR3 covers 11 residues. Deletions cut 2 bases from V and 2 bases from J, with 2 bases between. The CDR3: CAWSLTDTQYF. The CDR3 coding sequence is TGTGCCTGGAGTCTCACAGATACGCAGTATTTT.